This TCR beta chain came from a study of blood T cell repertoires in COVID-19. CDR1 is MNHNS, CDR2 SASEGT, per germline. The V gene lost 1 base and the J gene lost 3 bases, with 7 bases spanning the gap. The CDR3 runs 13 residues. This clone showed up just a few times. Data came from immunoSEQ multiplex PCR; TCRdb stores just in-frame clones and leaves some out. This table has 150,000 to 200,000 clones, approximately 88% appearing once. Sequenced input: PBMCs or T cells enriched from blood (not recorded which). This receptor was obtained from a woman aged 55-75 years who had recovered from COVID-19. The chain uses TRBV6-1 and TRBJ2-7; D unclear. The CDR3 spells CASSEGLYYEQYF. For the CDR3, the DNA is TGTGCCAGCAGTGAAGGTCTGTACTACGAGCAGTACTTC.